This is a list of T cell receptor beta chains from one sample in a study of Graves' ophthalmopathy and Graves' hyperthyroidism. MiXCR, applied by TCRdb to the multiplex PCR reads, yields one record per CDR3 protein. The sample yields under 350,000 distinct CDR3 sequences, roughly 15% seen once. The sequenced material came from peripheral blood. The receptors stem from an adult man with Graves' ophthalmopathy. Both conserved end residues are part of each CDR3. A D gene is named only where the DNA matches it firmly. Rows may omit the clone size; those that give it use once, few, many or a size class.

>.|TRBJ2-5|many|TRBV5-1
CASSRSGTYQETQYF
TGCGCCAGCAGTCGTAGCGGCACTTACCAAGAGACCCAGTACTTC
>.|TRBJ1-2|many|TRBV5-1
CASSLAPSGLDYGYTF
TGCGCCAGCAGCTTGGCCCCCAGCGGGTTGGACTATGGCTACACCTTC
>.|TRBJ2-7|many|TRBV6-1
CASRRRGSYEQYF
TGTGCCAGCAGAAGAAGGGGGTCCTACGAGCAGTACTTC
>.|TRBJ2-7|many|TRBV20-1
CSASRGRYEQYF
TGCAGTGCTAGTCGGGGCCGCTACGAGCAGTACTTC
>.|TRBJ1-2|.|TRBV6-1
CASSRGTRDGYTF
TGTGCCAGCAGCCGAGGGACACGGGATGGCTACACCTTC
>.|TRBJ1-4|many|TRBV20-1
CSARKELSGIPATNEKLFF
TGCAGTGCTAGAAAGGAGCTGAGCGGGATCCCTGCAACTAATGAAAAACTGTTTTTT
>.|TRBJ1-1|many|TRBV20-1
CSASLGTGNTEAFF
TGCAGTGCTAGCCTAGGGACGGGGAACACTGAAGCTTTCTTT
>TRBD1|TRBJ2-4|.|TRBV29-1
CSVGTGQNIQYF
TGCAGCGTGGGGACAGGGCAAAACATTCAGTACTTC
>TRBD2|TRBJ2-3|many|TRBV7-2
CASSQFAGGIADTQYF
TGTGCCAGCAGCCAATTCGCGGGGGGGATCGCAGATACGCAGTATTTT
>TRBD1|TRBJ2-6|many|TRBV12-3/TRBV12-4
CASRGTGHTGANVLTF
TGTGCCAGCCGCGGGACAGGGCATACTGGGGCCAACGTCCTGACTTTC
>.|TRBJ2-7|many|TRBV20-1
CSASGVEMNEQYF
TGCAGTGCTAGTGGTGTCGAAATGAACGAGCAGTACTTC
>.|TRBJ1-3|.|TRBV28
CASNQESGNTIYF
TGTGCCAGTAACCAAGAGTCCGGAAACACCATATATTTT
>TRBD1|TRBJ1-5|few|TRBV2
CASSEALWDSRNQPQHF
TGTGCCAGCAGTGAAGCGCTCTGGGACAGTCGCAATCAGCCCCAGCATTTT
>TRBD1|TRBJ1-1|many|TRBV5-1
CASSLAQGASTEAFF
TGCGCCAGCAGCTTGGCGCAGGGGGCGAGTACTGAAGCTTTCTTT
>.|TRBJ2-2|.|TRBV29-1
CSVMTGTTGELFF
TGCAGCGTGATGACCGGGACGACCGGGGAGCTGTTTTTT
>.|TRBJ1-2|many|TRBV3-1
CATKQGDYGYTF
TGTGCCACCAAACAGGGTGACTATGGCTACACCTTC
>.|TRBJ1-1|many|TRBV7-8
CASSSTVGRDTEAFF
TGTGCCAGCAGCTCTACCGTCGGGAGAGACACTGAAGCTTTCTTT
>TRBD1|TRBJ2-3|many|TRBV11-2
CASSPDRGAADTQYF
TGTGCCAGCAGCCCCGACAGGGGCGCAGCAGATACGCAGTATTTT
>TRBD2|TRBJ2-6|few|TRBV7-2
CASSLRLAGVAGANVLTF
TGTGCCAGCAGCTTAAGGCTAGCGGGAGTAGCCGGGGCCAACGTCCTGACTTTC
>.|TRBJ2-7|many|TRBV30
CAWSNSGLRSYEQYF
TGTGCCTGGAGTAATAGTGGGCTAAGGTCCTACGAGCAGTACTTC
>TRBD1|TRBJ1-2|once|TRBV4-1
CASSPRDRTPNGYTF
TGCGCCAGCAGCCCCCGGGACAGAACCCCCAATGGCTACACCTTC
>.|TRBJ1-3|many|TRBV30
CAWSPRSRLRNTIYF
TGTGCCTGGAGCCCCAGGTCAAGACTACGGAACACCATATATTTT
>.|TRBJ2-7|many|TRBV7-2
CASSLDTGTYEQYF
TGTGCCAGCAGCTTAGATACAGGGACCTACGAGCAGTACTTC
>.|TRBJ1-1|few|TRBV19
CASSFPATEAFF
TGTGCCAGTAGTTTCCCCGCGACTGAAGCTTTCTTT
>.|TRBJ2-2|few|TRBV5-5
CASSFSRSRSTGELFF
TGTGCCAGCAGCTTTTCTCGCTCTCGAAGCACCGGGGAGCTGTTTTTT
>.|TRBJ1-1|many|TRBV6-5
CASSQLGGGNTEAFF
TGTGCCAGCAGTCAGCTGGGGGGAGGGAACACTGAAGCTTTCTTT
>.|TRBJ2-5|many|TRBV4-2
CASSQDGGNSRETQYF
TGTGCCAGCAGCCAAGATGGTGGGAATAGCCGGGAGACCCAGTACTTC
>.|TRBJ2-7|many|TRBV6-1
CASTRDRSPYEQYF
TGTGCCAGCACTCGAGACCGATCCCCCTACGAGCAGTACTTC
>.|TRBJ1-3|.|TRBV6-2/TRBV6-3
CASHSPSSGNTIYF
TGTGCCAGCCACAGCCCAAGCTCTGGAAACACCATATATTTT
>TRBD1|TRBJ1-5|many|TRBV4-1
CASSQPSGQVLHF
TGCGCCAGCAGCCAACCTTCAGGACAGGTCTTGCATTTT
>.|TRBJ2-2|many|TRBV28
CASSGPRGRGTGELFF
TGTGCCAGCAGTGGACCGAGGGGTCGGGGCACCGGGGAGCTGTTTTTT
>TRBD1|TRBJ1-1|many|TRBV11-1
CASNRNRGMEAFF
TGTGCCAGCAACCGAAACAGGGGTATGGAAGCTTTCTTT
>TRBD2|TRBJ2-7|many|TRBV10-3
CAIRLAGGSNEQYF
TGTGCCATCAGGCTAGCGGGAGGTTCCAACGAGCAGTACTTC
>TRBD1|TRBJ2-7|many|TRBV7-8
CASSFQTGPYEQYF
TGTGCCAGCAGCTTTCAGACAGGGCCCTACGAGCAGTACTTC
>.|TRBJ2-5|many|TRBV14
CASSQDRTIQETQYF
TGTGCCAGCAGCCAAGATCGTACGATCCAAGAGACCCAGTACTTC
>.|TRBJ2-5|.|TRBV12-3/TRBV12-4
CASSLSWLSETQYF
TGTGCCAGCAGTTTATCCTGGTTGTCAGAGACCCAGTACTTC
>.|TRBJ2-5|.|TRBV27
CASSFNRGSQETQYF
TGTGCCAGCAGTTTCAATCGGGGTTCACAAGAGACACAGTACTTC
>.|TRBJ1-5|many|TRBV7-9
CASTSMGTEDQPQHF
TGTGCCAGCACCTCAATGGGGACCGAGGATCAGCCCCAGCATTTT
>TRBD2|TRBJ2-3|.|TRBV5-1
CASSLGLASYTDTQYF
TGCGCCAGCAGCTTGGGACTAGCGAGTTACACAGATACGCAGTATTTT
>.|TRBJ1-4|many|TRBV20-1
CSAPRTDSWGEKLFF
TGCAGTGCTCCTAGGACGGACAGCTGGGGAGAAAAACTGTTTTTT
>.|TRBJ1-1|many|TRBV7-9
CASHERRNTEAFF
TGTGCCAGCCACGAACGACGGAACACTGAAGCTTTCTTT
>TRBD1|TRBJ2-5|many|TRBV11-2
CASSRYDRGSQETQYF
TGTGCCAGCAGCCGATATGACAGGGGAAGCCAAGAGACCCAGTACTTC
>TRBD1|TRBJ2-2|many|TRBV19
CASTDRDRGTGELFF
TGTGCCAGTACCGACCGAGACAGGGGCACCGGGGAGCTGTTTTTT
>.|TRBJ1-2|many|TRBV4-2
CASSQETLGGANYGYTF
TGTGCCAGCAGCCAAGAAACCCTGGGCGGAGCTAACTATGGCTACACCTTC
>.|TRBJ2-7|many|TRBV7-8
CASSWRDSSYEQYF
TGTGCCAGCAGCTGGCGGGACAGCTCCTACGAGCAGTACTTC
>.|TRBJ2-7|.|TRBV2
CASSDRTTLSYEQYF
TGTGCCAGCAGTGATCGGACAACGCTTTCCTACGAGCAGTACTTC
>.|TRBJ2-7|many|TRBV7-9
CASSFSQGNGEQYF
TGTGCCAGCAGCTTTAGCCAGGGAAACGGCGAGCAGTACTTC
>TRBD2|TRBJ2-2|many|TRBV7-6
CASSWGLAGGNTGELFF
TGTGCCAGCAGCTGGGGACTAGCGGGGGGGAACACCGGGGAGCTGTTTTTT
>.|TRBJ2-5|.|TRBV20-1
CSAQNAGHEETQYF
TGCAGTGCCCAAAACGCGGGACACGAAGAGACCCAGTACTTC
>.|TRBJ1-1|many|TRBV3-1
CASSQTDNTEAFF
TGTGCCAGCAGTCAAACTGATAACACTGAAGCTTTCTTT
>.|TRBJ1-2|.|TRBV7-9
CASSLDGGMRGYTF
TGTGCCAGCAGCTTAGACGGGGGTATGCGAGGCTACACCTTC
>.|TRBJ1-3|.|TRBV12-3/TRBV12-4
CASRVDLFSGNTIYF
TGTGCCAGCAGAGTGGACCTGTTTTCTGGAAACACCATATATTTT
>TRBD1|TRBJ1-2|many|TRBV19
CASSRDRTRPNYGYTF
TGTGCCAGTAGCAGGGACAGGACACGTCCTAACTATGGCTACACCTTC
>TRBD1|TRBJ2-7|few|TRBV6-5
CASSYGRQGGYEQYF
TGTGCCAGCAGTTACGGTCGACAGGGTGGCTACGAGCAGTACTTC
>.|TRBJ1-5|many|TRBV12-3/TRBV12-4
CASGFPIGPQHF
TGTGCCAGCGGATTCCCGATCGGACCCCAGCATTTT
>.|TRBJ2-5|many|TRBV9
CASSVATGRETQYF
TGTGCCAGCAGCGTAGCTACGGGGCGGGAGACCCAGTACTTC
>TRBD2|TRBJ2-7|.|TRBV18
CASSPPGLAGAYEQYF
TGTGCCAGCTCCCCGCCGGGACTAGCGGGAGCTTACGAGCAGTACTTC
>.|TRBJ2-7|many|TRBV6-1
CASTGHSSYEQYF
TGTGCCAGCACTGGACACAGCTCCTACGAGCAGTACTTC